A single sample gave rise to the 23 T cell receptor beta chains below, sequenced in a study of siplizumab effects on memory and regulatory T cells. Data came from immunoSEQ multiplex PCR; TCRdb stores just in-frame clones and leaves some out. This sample has fewer than 130,000 clones, with 80% to 95% found just once. The sequenced sample consisted of CD4+ T cells sorted from blood. The receptors here all came from a human donor in good health.

The chain carries TRBV7-2 and TRBJ2-7; 9 bases match TRBD1. Trimming cost V 4 bases and J 5 bases; bases outside gene matches: 9. The CDR3 is 15 residues long. Germline values: CDR1 SGHTA, CDR2 FQGNSA. CDR3 coding DNA: TGTGCCAGCAGCTACCCCGGGGACAGGGCCCACGAGCAGTACTTC. Protein sequence: CASSYPGDRAHEQYF.

This chain joins TRBV2 and TRBJ1-5; D gene ambiguous. The CDR3 runs to 13 residues. The germline V and J ends were trimmed by 11 bases and 4 bases, with 15 bases remaining between them. The germline gives CDR1 SNHLY, CDR2 FYNNEI. In nucleotides, the CDR3 is TGTGCCGCCTCGGCAAGGACTAATCAGCCCCAGCATTTT. Translated, it gives CAASARTNQPQHF.

The chain joins TRBV2 to TRBJ2-2; weak D call: TRBD1 (5 bases). Trimming took 6 bases from V and 5 from J, leaving 13 bases between them. The CDR3 is 14 amino acids. Germline CDR1 SNHLY, CDR2 FYNNEI. CDR3 amino acids: CASRGIKGTGELFF. The CDR3 region has the DNA TGTGCCAGCAGGGGCATTAAGGGGACCGGGGAGCTGTTTTTT.

The J gene is TRBJ2-4, the V gene TRBV2; either TRBD1 or TRBD2 may fit D (5 bases each). The CDR3 sequence is 14 residues long. V lost 4 bases to trimming and J lost 0 bases, with 7 bases between them. CDR1 and CDR2 (germline): SNHLY, FYNNEI. The CDR3 here is CASSGGIAKNIQYF. DNA of the CDR3: TGTGCCAGCAGTGGGGGGATAGCCAAAAACATTCAGTACTTC.

As to this clone: Other nucleotide sequences from this sample produce the same CDR3. V gene TRBV11-3 combines with J gene TRBJ2-3; D may be TRBD2 (6 bases). The length of the CDR3 is 14 residues. Germline-derived CDR1 and CDR2 are SGHNT and YENEEA. The germline V and J ends were trimmed by 3 bases and 1 base, with 8 bases remaining between them. Here the CDR3 DNA reads TGTGCCAGCAGCTTGGGGGGAGGCACAGATACGCAGTATTTT. Residues: CASSLGGGTDTQYF.

This clone appeared once. The chain couples TRBV5-4 to TRBJ2-7; unclear D gene. V lost 0 bases to trimming and J lost 2 bases, with 9 bases between them. The CDR3 has 14 residues. In germline, CDR1 is SGHNT, CDR2 YYREEE (reference sequence). The chain's CDR3 is CASSLALPPYEQYF. Written as DNA, the CDR3 is TGTGCCAGCAGCTTGGCTCTCCCACCCTACGAGCAGTACTTC.

The chain links TRBV11-2 to TRBJ1-2; D ambiguous. Trimming stripped 1 base from V and 5 bases from J, with 5 bases between. There are 12 residues in the CDR3. CDR1 SGHAT and CDR2 FQNNGV come from the germline V gene. The DNA of the CDR3 is TGTGCCAGCAGCTTAGCAGGATATGGCTACACCTTC. It codes for CASSLAGYGYTF.

J is TRBJ1-2 and V is TRBV5-4, with TRBD1 identical over 10 bases. The CDR3 runs 15 residues. Losses at the gene ends were 4 bases for V and 3 bases for J; bases not matched to a gene: 6. Germline V CDR1 and CDR2: SGHNT, YYREEE (reference sequence). As DNA, the CDR3 is TGTGCCAGCAGCCCGAGGACAGGGGGGTACTATGGCTACACCTTC. Residues: CASSPRTGGYYGYTF.

The CDR3 here is CSAKPGEKLFF. Here the CDR3 DNA reads TGCAGTGCTAAACCGGGGGAAAAACTGTTTTTT. The chain employs TRBV20-1 and TRBJ1-4; D is ambiguous. Germline V lookup: CDR1 DFQATT, CDR2 SNEGSKA (reference sequence). CDR3 length: 11 residues. Trimming shortened V by 4 bases and J by 8 bases, and 8 bases separated the two germline ends.

The chain recombines TRBV6-5 with TRBJ2-5; 15 nucleotides match TRBD2. CDR3 length: 16 residues. The V and J ends lost 2 bases and 5 bases, in that order; junction bases with no gene match: 3. Germline loops: CDR1 MNHEY, CDR2 SVGAGI. The DNA of the CDR3 is TGTGCCAGCAGTTACGGACTAGCGGGAGGGGGGGAGACCCAGTACTTC. It yields the protein CASSYGLAGGGETQYF.

The chain carries TRBV2 and TRBJ2-3; 8 nucleotides match TRBD2. Germline CDR1 is SNHLY and CDR2 is FYNNEI. The junction had 5 bases not matched to a gene; V was cut back by 7 bases and J by 2 bases. CDR3 length: 14 amino acids. CDR3 protein: CASNPLAVTDTQYF. The DNA of the CDR3 is TGTGCCAGCAATCCACTAGCGGTCACAGATACGCAGTATTTT.

This rearrangement joins TRBV11-2 to TRBJ2-5; perhaps TRBD2 as D (6 bases). V lost 3 bases and J 1 base, leaving 9 bases between the germline ends. Per germline, CDR1 SGHAT and CDR2 FQNNGV. The CDR3 contains 14 residues. CDR3 amino acids: CASSLSSGQETQYF. CDR3 DNA: TGTGCCAGCAGCTTGAGTAGCGGCCAAGAGACCCAGTACTTC.

This chain uses TRBV6-5 with TRBJ1-3, with D unclear. Germline CDR1 and CDR2: MNHEY and SVGAGI. This CDR3 has 13 residues. The ends were cut back, 8 bases at V and 0 bases at J, with 8 bases in the middle. CDR3 nucleotide sequence: TGTGCCAGCGGATCGAACTCTGGAAACACCATATATTTT. Translating gives CASGSNSGNTIYF.

The chain carries TRBV19 and TRBJ2-5; 11 bases line up with TRBD2. The J segment lost 11 bases and the V segment lost 4 bases, leaving 15 bases of the junction unmatched. Germline values: CDR1 LNHDA, CDR2 SQIVND (reference sequence). The CDR3 has 16 amino acids. CDR3 amino acids: CASSTGLAARRVEQYF. The CDR3 DNA reads as TGTGCCAGTAGTACGGGACTAGCGGCCCGCCGGGTGGAGCAGTACTTC.

The J gene is TRBJ1-2, the V gene TRBV5-1; D gene uncertain. V lost 1 base and J 4 bases, leaving 5 bases between the germline ends. The CDR3 extends over 12 amino acids. Germline V gives CDR1 SGHRS, CDR2 YFSETQ. The CDR3 region has the DNA TGCGCCAGCAGCTTGCTTGCCTATGGCTACACCTTC. Translated, it gives CASSLLAYGYTF.

V usage is TRBV25-1 and J usage is TRBJ2-5; 9 bases fit TRBD1. The germline V gene has CDR1 MGHDK and CDR2 SYGVNS. The V and J ends lost 5 bases and 3 bases, in that order; junction bases with no gene match: 7. There are 15 residues in the CDR3. The CDR3 loop reads CASSKWDRAKETQYF. The CDR3 nucleotides are TGTGCCAGCAGTAAATGGGACAGGGCGAAAGAGACCCAGTACTTC.

The chain has TRBV5-1 and TRBJ2-1, with D uncertain. The CDR3 extends over 18 amino acids. The V and J ends lost 5 bases and 2 bases respectively, with 23 bases between them. Germline CDR1 reads SGHRS; CDR2 reads YFSETQ. The CDR3 protein is CASRAILLDLTPYNEQFF. CDR3 nucleotide sequence: TGCGCCAGCAGGGCAATTCTACTGGACCTGACTCCCTACAATGAGCAGTTCTTC.

With respect to this clone: Other nucleotide sequences from this sample produce the same CDR3. The chain links TRBV5-1 to TRBJ2-5; possible D gene TRBD1, 6 bases. This CDR3 has 14 residues. CDR1 is SGHRS and CDR2 is YFSETQ in the germline V gene. Trimming took off 4 bases at V and 4 bases at J, with 14 bases between the two ends. The DNA for the CDR3 is TGCGCCAGCAGCCTAGGGACATCAGGAGAGACCCAGTACTTC. The encoded protein is CASSLGTSGETQYF. Supplemented by reference TRBV5-1 and TRBJ2-5, the full variable domain reads KAGVTQTPRYLIKTRGQQVTLSCSPISGHRSVSWYQQTPGQGLQFLFEYFSETQRNKGNFPGRFSGRQFSNSRSEMNVSTLELGDSALYLCASSLGTSGETQYFGPGTRLLVL.

CDR3 sequence: CASSFGGRAGNEQFF. CDR3 DNA sequence: TGTGCCAGCAGCTTCGGTGGGAGGGCGGGCAATGAGCAGTTCTTC. J is TRBJ2-1 and V is TRBV7-9; 7 nucleotides agree with TRBD2. Germline CDR1 and CDR2: SEHNR and FQNEAQ (reference sequence). After removal of 3 bases from V and 6 bases from J, the junction contained 8 bases not matched to a gene. The CDR3 totals 15 residues.

A word on this clone: This same CDR3 is encoded by further DNA sequences in the sample. The chain is built from TRBV7-9 and TRBJ2-3, with 10 bases lining up with TRBD2. CDR1 is SEHNR, CDR2 FQNEAQ, per germline (reference sequence). This CDR3 has 16 residues. After removal of 5 bases from V and 6 bases from J, the junction contained 11 bases not matched to a gene. CDR3 amino acids: CASSPLSGRAGDTQYF. The CDR3 bases are TGTGCCAGCAGCCCCCTGAGCGGGAGGGCCGGGGATACGCAGTATTTT.

A single count supports this clone. The chain is built from TRBV19 and TRBJ2-2; D remains ambiguous. Germline lookup yields CDR1 LNHDA and CDR2 SQIVND (reference sequence). This CDR3 is 16 amino acids long. Trimming shortened V by 3 bases and J by 5 bases, and 16 bases separated the two germline ends. The CDR3 spells CASSMSDRRSTGELFF. In nucleotides, the CDR3 is TGTGCCAGTAGTATGTCGGACCGGAGATCAACCGGGGAGCTGTTTTTT.

J is TRBJ1-2 and V is TRBV18; no definite D call. Trimming took off 3 bases at V and 4 bases at J, with 12 bases between the two ends. Per germline, CDR1 KGHSH and CDR2 LQKENI. The CDR3 runs 14 residues. CDR3 nucleotide sequence: TGTGCCAGCTCACCCGGGCCCCTGGGCTATGGCTACACCTTC. Amino acids: CASSPGPLGYGYTF.

The chain uses TRBV18 and TRBJ2-5; 11 bases align to TRBD1. The CDR3 sequence is 15 residues long. V was clipped by 5 bases and J by 3 bases; unmatched bases: 5. Germline CDR1 reads KGHSH; CDR2 reads LQKENI. The chain's CDR3 is CASSTGQGVEETQYF. The DNA of the CDR3 is TGTGCCAGCTCAACGGGACAGGGGGTGGAAGAGACCCAGTACTTC.